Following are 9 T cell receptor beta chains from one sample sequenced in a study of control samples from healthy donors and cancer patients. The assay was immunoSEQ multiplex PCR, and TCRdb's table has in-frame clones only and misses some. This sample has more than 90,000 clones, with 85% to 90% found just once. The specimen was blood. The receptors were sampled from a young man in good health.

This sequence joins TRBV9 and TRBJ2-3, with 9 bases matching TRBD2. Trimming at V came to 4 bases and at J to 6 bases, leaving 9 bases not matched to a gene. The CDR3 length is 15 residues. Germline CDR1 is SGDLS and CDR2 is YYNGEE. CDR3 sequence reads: CASSTSGTSSDTQYF. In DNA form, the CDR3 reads TGTGCCAGCAGCACCTCCGGGACTAGCAGCGATACGCAGTATTTT.

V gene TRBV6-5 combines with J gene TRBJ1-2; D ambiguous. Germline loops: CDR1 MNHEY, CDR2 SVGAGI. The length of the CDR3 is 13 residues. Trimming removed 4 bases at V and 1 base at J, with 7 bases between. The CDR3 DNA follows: TGTGCCAGCAGTTCCCCCGTTAACTATGGCTACACCTTC. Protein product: CASSSPVNYGYTF.

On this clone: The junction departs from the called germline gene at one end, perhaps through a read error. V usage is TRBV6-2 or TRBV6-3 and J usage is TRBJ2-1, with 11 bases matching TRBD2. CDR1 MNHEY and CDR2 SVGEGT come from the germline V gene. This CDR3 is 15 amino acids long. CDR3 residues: CASSDSLAGASEQFF. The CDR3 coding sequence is TGTGCCAGCAGTGACTCACTAGCGGGAGCATCTGAGCAGTTCTTC.

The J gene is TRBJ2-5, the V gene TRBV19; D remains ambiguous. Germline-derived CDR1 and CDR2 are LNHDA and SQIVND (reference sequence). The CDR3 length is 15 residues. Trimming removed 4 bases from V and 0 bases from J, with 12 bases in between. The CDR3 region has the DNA TGTGCCAGTAGTACGATAGACGGTTACCAAGAGACCCAGTACTTC. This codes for CASSTIDGYQETQYF. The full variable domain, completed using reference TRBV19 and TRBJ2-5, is DGGITQSPKYLFRKEGQNVTLSCEQNLNHDAMYWYRQDPGQGLRLIYYSQIVNDFQKGDIAEGYSVSREKKESFPLTVTSAQKNPTAFYLCASSTIDGYQETQYFGPGTRLLVL.

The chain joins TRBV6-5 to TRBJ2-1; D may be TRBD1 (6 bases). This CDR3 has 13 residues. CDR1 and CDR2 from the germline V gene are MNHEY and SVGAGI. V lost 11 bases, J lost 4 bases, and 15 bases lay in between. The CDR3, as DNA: TGTGCCGAAGGGGGACCTACTTACAATGAGCAGTTCTTC. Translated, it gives CAEGGPTYNEQFF.

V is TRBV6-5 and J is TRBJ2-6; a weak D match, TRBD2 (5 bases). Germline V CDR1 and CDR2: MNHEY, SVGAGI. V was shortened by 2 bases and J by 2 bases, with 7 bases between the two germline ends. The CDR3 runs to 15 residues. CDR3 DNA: TGTGCCAGCAGTTACGAGGGAACTGGGGCCAACGTCCTGACTTTC. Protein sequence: CASSYEGTGANVLTF.

The CDR3 nucleotides are TGCGCCAGCAGCTTGGCCGGGCAGGGGGCCGACACCGGGGAGCTGTTTTTT. This codes for CASSLAGQGADTGELFF. The gene calls are TRBV5-1 and TRBJ2-2; 8 bases map to TRBD1. Losses at the gene ends were 0 bases for V and 3 bases for J; bases not matched to a gene: 7. CDR3 length equals 17 residues. Germline CDR1 is SGHRS and CDR2 is YFSETQ.

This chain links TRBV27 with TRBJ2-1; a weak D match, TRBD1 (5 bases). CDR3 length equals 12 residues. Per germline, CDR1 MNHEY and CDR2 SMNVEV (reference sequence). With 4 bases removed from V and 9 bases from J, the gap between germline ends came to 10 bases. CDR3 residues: CASSSGFGEQFF. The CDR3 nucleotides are TGTGCCAGCAGTTCAGGGTTCGGTGAGCAGTTCTTC.

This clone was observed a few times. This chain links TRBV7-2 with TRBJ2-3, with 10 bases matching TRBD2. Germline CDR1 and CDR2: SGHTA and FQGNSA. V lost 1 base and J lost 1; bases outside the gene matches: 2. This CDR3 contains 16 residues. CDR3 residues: CASSLVGTSGTDTQYF. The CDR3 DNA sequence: TGTGCCAGCAGCTTAGTGGGGACTAGCGGCACAGATACGCAGTATTTT.